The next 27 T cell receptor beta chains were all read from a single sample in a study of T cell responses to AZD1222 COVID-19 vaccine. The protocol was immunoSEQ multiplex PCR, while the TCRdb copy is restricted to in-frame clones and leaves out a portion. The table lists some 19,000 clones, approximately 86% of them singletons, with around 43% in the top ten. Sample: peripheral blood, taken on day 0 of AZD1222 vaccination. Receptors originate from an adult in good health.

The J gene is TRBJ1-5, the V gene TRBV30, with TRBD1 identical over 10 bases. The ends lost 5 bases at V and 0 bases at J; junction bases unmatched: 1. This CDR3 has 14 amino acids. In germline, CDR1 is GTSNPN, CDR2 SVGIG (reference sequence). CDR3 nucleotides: TGTGCCTGGGGACAGGGGGATAGCAATCAGCCCCAGCATTTT. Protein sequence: CAWGQGDSNQPQHF.

The CDR3 DNA follows: TGTGCCACCAGCAGAGGTGGAGCCGATGGGAAAAAACTGTTTTTT. Protein product: CATSRGGADGKKLFF. The genes are TRBV15 and TRBJ1-4, with no clear D. CDR1 LNHNV and CDR2 YYDKDF come from the germline V gene (reference sequence). V was pared by 1 base and J by 9 bases, with 15 bases between. The CDR3 sequence is 15 residues long.

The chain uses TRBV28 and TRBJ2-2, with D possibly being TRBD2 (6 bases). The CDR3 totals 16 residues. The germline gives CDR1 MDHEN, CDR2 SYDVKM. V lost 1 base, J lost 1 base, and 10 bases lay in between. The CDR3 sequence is CASSLLGGLNTGELFF. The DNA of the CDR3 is TGTGCCAGCAGTTTATTGGGGGGATTGAACACCGGGGAGCTGTTTTTT.

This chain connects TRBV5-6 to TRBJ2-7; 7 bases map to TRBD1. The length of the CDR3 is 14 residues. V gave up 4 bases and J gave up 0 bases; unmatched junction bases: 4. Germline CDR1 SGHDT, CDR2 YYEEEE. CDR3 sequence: CASSLGQLSYEQYF. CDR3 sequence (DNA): TGTGCCAGCAGCCTGGGACAGCTCTCCTACGAGCAGTACTTC.

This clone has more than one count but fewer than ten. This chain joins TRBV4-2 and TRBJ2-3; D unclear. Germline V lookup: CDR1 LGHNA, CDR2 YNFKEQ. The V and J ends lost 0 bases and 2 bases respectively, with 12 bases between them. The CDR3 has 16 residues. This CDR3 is CASSQDLVGSTDTQYF. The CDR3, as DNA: TGTGCCAGCAGCCAAGATCTAGTGGGGTCCACAGATACGCAGTATTTT.

This chain's CDR3 is CASSLAYSGTGGLYQETQYF. The DNA for the CDR3 is TGTGCCAGCAGCCTCGCCTACTCCGGGACAGGGGGCTTGTACCAAGAGACCCAGTACTTC. The chain joins TRBV7-6 to TRBJ2-5; 12 bases align to TRBD1. J was trimmed by 0 bases and V by 5 bases; bases with no gene match: 16. CDR1 and CDR2 from the germline V gene are SGHVS and FNYEAQ. This CDR3 region has 20 residues.

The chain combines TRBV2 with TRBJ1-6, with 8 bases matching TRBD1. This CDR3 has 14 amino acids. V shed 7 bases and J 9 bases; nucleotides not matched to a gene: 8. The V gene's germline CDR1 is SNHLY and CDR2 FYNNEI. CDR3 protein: CASKGGTGTSPLHF. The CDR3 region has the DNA TGTGCCAGCAAGGGAGGGACAGGCACTTCACCCCTCCACTTT.

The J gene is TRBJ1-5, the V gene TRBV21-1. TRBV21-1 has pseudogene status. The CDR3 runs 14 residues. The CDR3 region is CASSNGGAHGPQHF. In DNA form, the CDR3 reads TGTGCCAGCAGCAACGGGGGAGCTCATGGGCCCCAGCATTTT.

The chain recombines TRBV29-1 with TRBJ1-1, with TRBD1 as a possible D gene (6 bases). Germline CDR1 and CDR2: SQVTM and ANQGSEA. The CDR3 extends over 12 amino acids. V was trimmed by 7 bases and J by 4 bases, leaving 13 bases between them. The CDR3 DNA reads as TGCAGCGCCGGGGACACAGCCACTGAAGCTTTCTTT. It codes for CSAGDTATEAFF.

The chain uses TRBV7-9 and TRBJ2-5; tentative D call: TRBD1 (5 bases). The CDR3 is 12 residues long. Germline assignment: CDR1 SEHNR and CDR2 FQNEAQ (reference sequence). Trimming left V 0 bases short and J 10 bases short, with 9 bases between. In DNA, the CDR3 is TGTGCCAGCAGCTTAGCCTCAGGGAACCAGTACTTC. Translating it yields CASSLASGNQYF.

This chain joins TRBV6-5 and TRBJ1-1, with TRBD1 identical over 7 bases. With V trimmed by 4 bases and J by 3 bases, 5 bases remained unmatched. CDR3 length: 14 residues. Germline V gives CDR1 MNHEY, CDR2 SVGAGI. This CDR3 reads CASSLITGDTEAFF. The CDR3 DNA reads TGTGCCAGCAGTTTAATTACAGGGGACACTGAAGCTTTCTTT.

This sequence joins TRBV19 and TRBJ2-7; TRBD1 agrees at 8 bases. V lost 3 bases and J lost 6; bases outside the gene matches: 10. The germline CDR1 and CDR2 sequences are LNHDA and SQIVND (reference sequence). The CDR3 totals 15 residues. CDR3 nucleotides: TGTGCCAGTAGTATCGGGCAGGGGGCACGCGGCGAGCAGTACTTC. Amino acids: CASSIGQGARGEQYF.

DNA for the CDR3: TGTGCCAGCAGCTTATTGACCTCCCGGAACTATGGCTACACCTTC. Translation: CASSLLTSRNYGYTF. The V gene is TRBV7-8, the J gene TRBJ1-2; D is unclear. The CDR3 runs to 15 residues. V lost 2 bases and J lost 2, with 12 bases in between. The germline V gene encodes CDR1 SGHVS and CDR2 FQNEAQ.

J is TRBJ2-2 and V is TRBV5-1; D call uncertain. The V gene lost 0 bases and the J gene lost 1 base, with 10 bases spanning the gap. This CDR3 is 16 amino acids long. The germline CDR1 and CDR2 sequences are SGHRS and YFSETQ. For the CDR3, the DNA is TGCGCCAGCAGCTTGGAAACGGTCATGAACACCGGGGAGCTGTTTTTT. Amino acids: CASSLETVMNTGELFF.

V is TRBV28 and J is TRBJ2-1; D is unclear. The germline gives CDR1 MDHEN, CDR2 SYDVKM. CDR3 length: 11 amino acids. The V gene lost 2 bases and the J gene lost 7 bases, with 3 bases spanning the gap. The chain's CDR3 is CASSLQNEQFF. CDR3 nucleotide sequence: TGTGCCAGCAGTTTACAGAATGAGCAGTTCTTC.

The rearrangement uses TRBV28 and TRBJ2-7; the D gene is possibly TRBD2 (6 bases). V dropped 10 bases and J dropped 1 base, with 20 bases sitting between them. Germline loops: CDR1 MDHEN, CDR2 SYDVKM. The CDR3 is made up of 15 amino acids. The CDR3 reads CATIARGTGSYEQYF. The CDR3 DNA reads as TGTGCCACGATTGCTCGCGGGACGGGATCCTACGAGCAGTACTTC.

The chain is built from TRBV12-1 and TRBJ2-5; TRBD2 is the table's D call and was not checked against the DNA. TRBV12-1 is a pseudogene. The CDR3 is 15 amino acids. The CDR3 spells CASSPRWVIQETQYF. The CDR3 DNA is TGTGCCAGCAGCCCGAGGTGGGTTATCCAAGAGACCCAGTACTTC.

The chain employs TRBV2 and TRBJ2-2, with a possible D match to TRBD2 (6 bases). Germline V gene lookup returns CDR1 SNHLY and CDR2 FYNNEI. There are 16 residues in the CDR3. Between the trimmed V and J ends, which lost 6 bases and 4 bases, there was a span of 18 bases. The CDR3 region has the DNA TGTGCCAGCAGGCCCACACGCGGAGGGCGCACCGGGGAGCTGTTTTTT. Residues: CASRPTRGGRTGELFF. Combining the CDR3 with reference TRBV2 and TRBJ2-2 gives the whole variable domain EPEVTQTPSHQVTQMGQEVILRCVPISNHLYFYWYRQILGQKVEFLVSFYNNEISEKSEIFDDQFSVERPDGSNFTLKIRSTKLEDSAMYFCASRPTRGGRTGELFFGEGSRLTVL.

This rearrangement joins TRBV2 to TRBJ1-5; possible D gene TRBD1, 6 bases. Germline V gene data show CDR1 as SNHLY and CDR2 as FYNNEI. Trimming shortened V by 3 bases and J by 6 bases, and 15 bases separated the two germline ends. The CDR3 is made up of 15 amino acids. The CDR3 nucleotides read TGTGCCAGCAGTGACGAGACAGGCCCCCGTCAGCCCCAGCATTTT. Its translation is CASSDETGPRQPQHF.

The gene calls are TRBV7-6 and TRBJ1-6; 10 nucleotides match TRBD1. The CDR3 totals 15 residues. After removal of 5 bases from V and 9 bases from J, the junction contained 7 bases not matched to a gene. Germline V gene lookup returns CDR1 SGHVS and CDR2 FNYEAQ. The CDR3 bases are TGTGCCAGCAGCACATCCGGGACAGGGGTTTCACCCCTCCACTTT. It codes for CASSTSGTGVSPLHF.

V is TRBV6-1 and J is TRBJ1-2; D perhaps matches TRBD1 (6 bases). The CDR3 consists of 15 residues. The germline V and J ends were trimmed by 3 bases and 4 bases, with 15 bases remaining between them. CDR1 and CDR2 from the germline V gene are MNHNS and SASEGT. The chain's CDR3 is CASSEIQGPLYGYTF. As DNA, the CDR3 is TGTGCCAGCAGTGAGATACAGGGCCCTCTCTATGGCTACACCTTC.

CDR3 DNA: TGTGCCAGCAGCTTGCAAGGGGTGGCTACGCAGTATTTT. Translating gives CASSLQGVATQYF. The rearrangement links TRBV5-6 to TRBJ2-3; TRBD1 is a possible D gene (5 bases). Germline CDR1 SGHDT, CDR2 YYEEEE. Trimming left V 1 base short and J 8 bases short, with 11 bases between. The CDR3 contains 13 residues.

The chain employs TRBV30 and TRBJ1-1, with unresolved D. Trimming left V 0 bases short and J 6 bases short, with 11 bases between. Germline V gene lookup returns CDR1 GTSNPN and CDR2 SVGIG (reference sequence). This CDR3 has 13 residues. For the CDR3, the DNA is TGTGCCTGGAGTGTACACAGCCCGTCTGAAGCTTTCTTT. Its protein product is CAWSVHSPSEAFF.

The CDR3 DNA reads TGTGCCAGCAGCGGACTTCTCCCGAGGAATACGCAGTATTTT. This translates into CASSGLLPRNTQYF. The chain combines TRBV9 with TRBJ2-3, with unresolved D. Germline V gene sequence: CDR1 SGDLS, CDR2 YYNGEE. V was cut by 3 bases and J by 7 bases, with 15 bases left in between. This CDR3 has 14 amino acids.

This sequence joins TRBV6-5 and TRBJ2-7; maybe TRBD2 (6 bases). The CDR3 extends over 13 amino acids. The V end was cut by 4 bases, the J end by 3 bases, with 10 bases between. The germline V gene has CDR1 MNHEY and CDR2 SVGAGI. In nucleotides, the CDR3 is TGTGCCAGCAGTTCCGGGACTGGCTACGAGCAGTACTTC. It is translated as CASSSGTGYEQYF.

The CDR3 nucleotides are TGCAGTGCTAGGACGAGGGGACCCCTCCACTTT. It encodes CSARTRGPLHF. The chain carries TRBV20-1 and TRBJ1-6, with a weak D call TRBD1 (5 bases). The V end was cut by 3 bases, the J end by 12 bases, with 9 bases between. CDR3 length: 11 amino acids. Germline V gene data show CDR1 as DFQATT and CDR2 as SNEGSKA (reference sequence).

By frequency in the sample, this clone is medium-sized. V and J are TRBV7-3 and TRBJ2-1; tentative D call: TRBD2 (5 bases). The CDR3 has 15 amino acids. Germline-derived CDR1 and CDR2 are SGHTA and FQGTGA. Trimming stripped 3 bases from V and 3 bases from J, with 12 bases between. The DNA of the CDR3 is TGTGCCAGCAGCTTGAGTGGCCGGGGCTACAATGAGCAGTTCTTC. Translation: CASSLSGRGYNEQFF.